The clone carrying this T cell receptor (beta chain) was seen more than once but under ten times. Its antigen is not known. The PCR was carried out with 60 Vbeta primers and 13 Jbeta primers. Using immunoSEQ multiplex PCR, the repertoire was profiled, and TCRdb retains in-frame clones only, with some absent. Of roughly 180,000 clones in the sample, roughly 80% were seen once. The sample comes from a study of cytomegalovirus exposure and HLA in healthy donors. The study, taken as a whole, reports: HLA alleles showed associations with 16,951 TCR beta sequences in a later analysis, at a 0.05 false discovery rate.

The CDR3 spans 16 residues. From germline, CDR1 is MDHEN and CDR2 SYDVKM. V shed 1 base and J shed 6 bases, with 16 bases lying between them. The TCR was taken from a girl aged 5-17 years in good health and CMV-seropositive. Specimen: PBMCs. The gene calls are TRBV28 and TRBJ1-5, with D possibly TRBD1 on 5 matching bases. CDR3 DNA: TGTGCCAGCAGTTTATTGGCGGCGGGGGGGAGTCAGCCCCAGCATTTT. It encodes CASSLLAAGGSQPQHF.